Below, 5 T cell receptor beta chains from the same sample are listed, as sequenced in a study of blood T cell repertoires in COVID-19. The protocol was immunoSEQ multiplex PCR, while the TCRdb copy is restricted to in-frame clones and leaves out a portion. The sample records some 210,000 clones, roughly four fifths being singletons. Material for sequencing was peripheral blood. These receptors originate from a woman between 35 and 50 years old with acute or convalescent COVID-19.

V usage is TRBV19 and J usage is TRBJ2-1, with TRBD1 matching 10 bases. Germline V lookup: CDR1 LNHDA, CDR2 SQIVND (reference sequence). The CDR3 consists of 16 residues. V shed 4 bases, J shed 0 bases, and the junction held 3 bases outside the gene matches. The CDR3 sequence: CASSTRTGGSYNEQFF. DNA for the CDR3: TGTGCCAGTAGTACTCGGACAGGGGGCTCCTACAATGAGCAGTTCTTC.

The rearrangement uses TRBV6-1 and TRBJ2-4, with 8 bases that match TRBD1. The V gene's germline CDR1 is MNHNS and CDR2 SASEGT. Trimming removed 4 bases from V and 6 bases from J; junction bases left unmatched: 11. This CDR3 has 16 amino acids. Here the CDR3 reads CASSGGLGQGRNIQYF. Written as DNA, the CDR3 is TGTGCCAGCAGTGGGGGTTTAGGACAGGGCCGAAACATTCAGTACTTC.

The chain combines TRBV7-8 with TRBJ2-7, with TRBD2 matching over 8 bases. J gave up 7 bases and V 3 bases, and 11 bases lay outside the gene matches. Germline CDR1 SGHVS, CDR2 FQNEAQ. This CDR3 contains 15 residues. CDR3: CASSLLTPGGGEQYF. The CDR3 DNA follows: TGTGCCAGCAGCTTGTTAACCCCCGGGGGGGGAGAGCAGTACTTC.

V and J are TRBV9 and TRBJ1-2; TRBD1 agrees at 8 bases. The V segment lost 3 bases and the J segment 4 bases; nucleotides outside the gene matches: 2. This CDR3 has 13 amino acids. Germline-derived CDR1 and CDR2 are SGDLS and YYNGEE. The CDR3 DNA follows: TGTGCCAGCAGCGAGGACAGGGCCTATGGCTACACCTTC. It is translated as CASSEDRAYGYTF.

The V gene is TRBV6-4, the J gene TRBJ1-3; D not certain. This CDR3 spans 15 amino acids. The germline CDR1 and CDR2 sequences are MRHNA and SNTAGT. V shed 7 bases and J shed 0 bases, with 13 bases lying between them. CDR3 in amino acids: CASTPGNYSGNTIYF. The CDR3, as DNA: TGTGCCAGCACACCGGGAAATTACTCTGGAAACACCATATATTTT.